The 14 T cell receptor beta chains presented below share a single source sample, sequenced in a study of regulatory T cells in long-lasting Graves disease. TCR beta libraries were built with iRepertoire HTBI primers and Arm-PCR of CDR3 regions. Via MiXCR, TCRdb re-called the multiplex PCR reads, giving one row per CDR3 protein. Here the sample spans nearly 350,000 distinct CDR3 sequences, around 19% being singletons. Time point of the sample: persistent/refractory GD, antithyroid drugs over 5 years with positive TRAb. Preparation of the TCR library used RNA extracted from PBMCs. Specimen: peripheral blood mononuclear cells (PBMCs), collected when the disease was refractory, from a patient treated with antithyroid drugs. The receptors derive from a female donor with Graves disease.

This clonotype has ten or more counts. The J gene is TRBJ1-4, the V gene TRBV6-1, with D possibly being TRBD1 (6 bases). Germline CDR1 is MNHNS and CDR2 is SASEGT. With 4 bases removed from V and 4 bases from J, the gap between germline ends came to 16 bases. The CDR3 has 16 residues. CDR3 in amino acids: CASSGKQGRGNEKLFF. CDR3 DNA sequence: TGTGCCAGCAGTGGTAAACAGGGAAGGGGTAATGAAAAACTGTTTTTT.

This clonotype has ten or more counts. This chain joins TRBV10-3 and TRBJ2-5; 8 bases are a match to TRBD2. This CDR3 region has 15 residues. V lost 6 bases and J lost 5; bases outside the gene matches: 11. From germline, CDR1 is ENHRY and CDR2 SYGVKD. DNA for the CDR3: TGTGCCATCAGCTCGATGGCGGGGGGTGAGGAGACCCAGTACTTC. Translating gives CAISSMAGGEETQYF.

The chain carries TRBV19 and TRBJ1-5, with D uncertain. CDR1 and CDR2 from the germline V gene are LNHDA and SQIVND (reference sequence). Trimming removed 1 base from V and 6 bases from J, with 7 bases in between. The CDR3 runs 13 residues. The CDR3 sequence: CASSIVASQPQHF. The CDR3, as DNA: TGTGCCAGTAGTATAGTCGCTAGTCAGCCCCAGCATTTT. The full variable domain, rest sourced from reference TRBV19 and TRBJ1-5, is DGGITQSPKYLFRKEGQNVTLSCEQNLNHDAMYWYRQDPGQGLRLIYYSQIVNDFQKGDIAEGYSVSREKKESFPLTVTSAQKNPTAFYLCASSIVASQPQHFGDGTRLSIL.

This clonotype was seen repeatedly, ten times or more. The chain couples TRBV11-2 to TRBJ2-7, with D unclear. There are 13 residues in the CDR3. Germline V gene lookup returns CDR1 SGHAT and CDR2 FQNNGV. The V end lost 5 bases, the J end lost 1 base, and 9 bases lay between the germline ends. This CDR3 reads CASSPRRSYEQYF. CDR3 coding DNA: TGTGCCAGCAGCCCACGCAGGTCCTACGAGCAGTACTTC.

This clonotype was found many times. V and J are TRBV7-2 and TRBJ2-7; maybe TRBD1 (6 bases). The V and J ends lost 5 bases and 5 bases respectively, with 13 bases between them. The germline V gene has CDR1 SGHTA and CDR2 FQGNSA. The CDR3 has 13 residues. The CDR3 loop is CASSPQQGHEQYF. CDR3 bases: TGTGCCAGCAGCCCCCAACAGGGTCACGAGCAGTACTTC.

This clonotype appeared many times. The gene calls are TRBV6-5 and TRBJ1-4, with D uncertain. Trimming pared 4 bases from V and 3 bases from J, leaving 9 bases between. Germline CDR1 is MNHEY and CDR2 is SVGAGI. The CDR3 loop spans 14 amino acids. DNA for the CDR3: TGTGCCAGCAGTTCCCCCCTGGCTAATGAAAAACTGTTTTTT. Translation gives CASSSPLANEKLFF.

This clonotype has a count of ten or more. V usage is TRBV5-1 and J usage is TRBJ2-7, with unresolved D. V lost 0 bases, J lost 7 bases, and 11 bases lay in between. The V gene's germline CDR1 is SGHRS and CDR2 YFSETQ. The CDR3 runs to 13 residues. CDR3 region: CASSLEGPWEQYF. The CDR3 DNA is TGCGCCAGCAGCTTGGAGGGCCCATGGGAGCAGTACTTC.

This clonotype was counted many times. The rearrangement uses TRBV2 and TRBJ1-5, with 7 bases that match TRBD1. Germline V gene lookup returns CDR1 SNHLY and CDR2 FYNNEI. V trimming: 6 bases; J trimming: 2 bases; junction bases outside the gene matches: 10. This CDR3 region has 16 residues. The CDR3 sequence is CASSSSRGGGNQPQHF. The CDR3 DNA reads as TGTGCCAGCAGCTCTTCCAGGGGGGGGGGCAATCAGCCCCAGCATTTT.

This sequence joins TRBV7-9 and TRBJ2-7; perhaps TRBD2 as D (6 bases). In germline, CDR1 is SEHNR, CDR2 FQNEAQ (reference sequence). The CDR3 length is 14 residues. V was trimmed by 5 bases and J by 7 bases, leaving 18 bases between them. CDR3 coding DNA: TGTGCCAGCAGCCTACGGGGGACCGAGAGGGAGCAGTACTTC. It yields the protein CASSLRGTEREQYF.

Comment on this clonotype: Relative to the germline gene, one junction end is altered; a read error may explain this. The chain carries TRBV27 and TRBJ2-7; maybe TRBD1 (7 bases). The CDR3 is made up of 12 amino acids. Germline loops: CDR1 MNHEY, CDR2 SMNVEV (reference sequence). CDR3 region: CASSPRTGGVWF. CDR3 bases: TGTGCCAGCAGTCCCAGGACAGGCGGGGTTTGGTTC.

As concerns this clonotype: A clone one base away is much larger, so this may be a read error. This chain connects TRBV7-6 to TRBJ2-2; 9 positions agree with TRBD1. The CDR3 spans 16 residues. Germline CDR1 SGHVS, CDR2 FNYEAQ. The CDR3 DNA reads TGTGCCAGCAGGTCAGGGGGGACAGGGAGGACCGGGGAGCTGGTTTTT. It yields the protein CASRSGGTGRTGELVF.

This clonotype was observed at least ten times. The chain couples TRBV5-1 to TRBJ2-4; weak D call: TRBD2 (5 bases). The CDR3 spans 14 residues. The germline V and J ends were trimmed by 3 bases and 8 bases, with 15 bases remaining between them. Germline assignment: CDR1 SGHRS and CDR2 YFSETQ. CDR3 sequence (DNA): TGCGCCAGCAGCTGGGCGGAGGAGGAAGACATTCAGTACTTC. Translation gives CASSWAEEEDIQYF.

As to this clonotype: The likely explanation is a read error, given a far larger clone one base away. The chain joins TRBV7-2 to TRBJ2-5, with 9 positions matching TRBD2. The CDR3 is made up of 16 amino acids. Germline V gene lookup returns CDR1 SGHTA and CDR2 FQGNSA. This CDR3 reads CASNLGLAGVGETQYF. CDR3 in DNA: TGTGCCAGCAACTTAGGGTTAGCGGGAGTCGGGGAGACCCAGTACTTC.

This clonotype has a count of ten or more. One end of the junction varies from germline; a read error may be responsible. The chain's CDR3 is CASSGLSPTNTEAFF. The CDR3, as DNA: TGTGCCAGCAGCGGGTTGAGCCCCACTAACACTGAAGCTTTCTTT. The J gene is TRBJ1-1, the V gene TRBV5-1, with D unresolved. The germline V gene has CDR1 SGHRS and CDR2 YFSETQ. The CDR3 loop spans 15 amino acids.